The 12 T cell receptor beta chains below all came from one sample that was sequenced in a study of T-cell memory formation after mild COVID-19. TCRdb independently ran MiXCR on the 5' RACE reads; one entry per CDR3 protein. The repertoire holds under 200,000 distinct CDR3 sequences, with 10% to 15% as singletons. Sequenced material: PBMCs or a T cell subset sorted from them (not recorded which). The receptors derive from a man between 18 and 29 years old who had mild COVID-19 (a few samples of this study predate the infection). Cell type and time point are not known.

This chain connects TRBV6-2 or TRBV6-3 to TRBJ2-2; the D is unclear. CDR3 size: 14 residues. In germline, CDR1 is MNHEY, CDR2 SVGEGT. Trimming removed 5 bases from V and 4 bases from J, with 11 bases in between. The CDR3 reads CASSPNLVTGELFF. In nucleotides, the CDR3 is TGTGCCAGCAGTCCCAACCTTGTCACCGGGGAGCTGTTTTTT.

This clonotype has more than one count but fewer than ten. CDR3 nucleotides: TGTGCCAGCAGTGAACTAGCGGGGGGGCTCAATGAGCAGTTCTTC. Translating it yields CASSELAGGLNEQFF. The J gene is TRBJ2-1, the V gene TRBV6-1; TRBD2 matches at 12 bases. Germline loops: CDR1 MNHNS, CDR2 SASEGT. There are 15 residues in the CDR3. Trimming at V came to 2 bases and at J to 6 bases, leaving 2 bases not matched to a gene.

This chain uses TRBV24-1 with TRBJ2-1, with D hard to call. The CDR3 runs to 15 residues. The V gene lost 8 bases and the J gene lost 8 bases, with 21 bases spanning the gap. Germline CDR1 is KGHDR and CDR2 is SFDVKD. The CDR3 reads CATNAPDRGRDEQFF. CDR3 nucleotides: TGTGCCACCAACGCCCCGGATCGAGGTCGCGATGAGCAGTTCTTC.

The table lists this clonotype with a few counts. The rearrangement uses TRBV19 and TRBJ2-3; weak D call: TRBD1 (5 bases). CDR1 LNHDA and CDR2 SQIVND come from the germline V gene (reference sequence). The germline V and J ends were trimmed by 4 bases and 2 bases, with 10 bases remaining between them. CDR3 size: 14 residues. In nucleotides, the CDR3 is TGTGCCAGTAGTAAGGGGTACAACACAGATACGCAGTATTTT. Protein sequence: CASSKGYNTDTQYF.

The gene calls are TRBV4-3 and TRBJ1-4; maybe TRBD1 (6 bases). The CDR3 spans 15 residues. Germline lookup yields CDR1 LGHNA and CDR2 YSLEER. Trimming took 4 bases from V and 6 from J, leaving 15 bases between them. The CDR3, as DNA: TGCGCCAGCAGCCCAGGGGAGAAGGATGATGAAAAACTGTTTTTT. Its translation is CASSPGEKDDEKLFF.

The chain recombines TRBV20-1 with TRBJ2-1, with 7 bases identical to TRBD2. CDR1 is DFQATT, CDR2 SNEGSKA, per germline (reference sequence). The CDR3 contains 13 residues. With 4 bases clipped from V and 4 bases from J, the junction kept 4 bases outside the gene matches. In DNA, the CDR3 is TGCAGTGCTATAGCGGGTCTTTACAATGAGCAGTTCTTC. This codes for CSAIAGLYNEQFF.

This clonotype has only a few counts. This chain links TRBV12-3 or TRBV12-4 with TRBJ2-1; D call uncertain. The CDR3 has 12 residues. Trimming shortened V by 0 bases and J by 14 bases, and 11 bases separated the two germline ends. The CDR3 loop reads CASSLASPRKFF. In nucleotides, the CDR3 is TGTGCCAGCAGTTTAGCCAGCCCCCGAAAGTTCTTC.

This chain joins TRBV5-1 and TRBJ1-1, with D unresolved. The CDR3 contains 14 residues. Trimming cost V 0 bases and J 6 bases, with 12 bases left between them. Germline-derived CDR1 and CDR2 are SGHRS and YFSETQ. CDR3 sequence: CASSLEGNLSEAFF. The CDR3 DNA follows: TGCGCCAGCAGCTTGGAGGGTAATCTGTCTGAAGCTTTCTTT.

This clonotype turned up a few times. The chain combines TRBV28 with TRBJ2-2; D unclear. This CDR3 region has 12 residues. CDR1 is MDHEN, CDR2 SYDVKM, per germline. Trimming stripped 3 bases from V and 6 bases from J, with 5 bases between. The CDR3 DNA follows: TGTGCCAGCAGTTTCTGGGCCGGGGAGCTGTTTTTT. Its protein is CASSFWAGELFF.

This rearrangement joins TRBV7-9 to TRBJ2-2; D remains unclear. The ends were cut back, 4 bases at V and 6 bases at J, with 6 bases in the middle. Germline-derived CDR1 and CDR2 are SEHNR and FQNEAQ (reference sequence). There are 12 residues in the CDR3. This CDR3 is CASSSQPGELFF. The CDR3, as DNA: TGTGCCAGCAGCTCCCAGCCCGGGGAGCTGTTTTTT.

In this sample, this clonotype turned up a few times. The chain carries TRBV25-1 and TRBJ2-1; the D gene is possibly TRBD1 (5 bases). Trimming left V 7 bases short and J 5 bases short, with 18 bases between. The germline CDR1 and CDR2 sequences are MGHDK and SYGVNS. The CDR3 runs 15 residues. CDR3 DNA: TGTGCCAGCACCGAAGGGGCCGGCCCAAACAATGAGCAGTTCTTC. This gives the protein CASTEGAGPNNEQFF.

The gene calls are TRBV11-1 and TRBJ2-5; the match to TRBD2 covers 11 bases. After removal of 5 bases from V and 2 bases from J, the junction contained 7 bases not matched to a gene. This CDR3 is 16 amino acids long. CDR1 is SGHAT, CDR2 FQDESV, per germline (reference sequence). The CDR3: CASSAQLAGVQETQYF. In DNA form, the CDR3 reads TGTGCCAGCAGCGCTCAACTAGCGGGGGTGCAAGAGACCCAGTACTTC.